Below are 32 T cell receptor beta chains sequenced from a single sample in a study of cytomegalovirus exposure and HLA in healthy donors (dated by TCRdb to about 2017). The library was obtained by the immunoSEQ multiplex PCR assay. For the multiplex PCR, a mixture combining 60 forward primers for TCR Vbeta segments and 13 reverse primers for TCR Jbeta segments was used. TCRdb re-hosts the immuneACCESS table, in-frame sequences only. Its copies lack some clones; in the studies checked, an unresolved V gene accounts for under half of them, and the cause for the rest is not known. Recorded for this sample are under 150,000 clones; under 70% of them occurred a single time. Jointly, the top ten make up about 8.3% of the sample. The sample was PBMCs. These receptors were collected from a man between 18 and 29 years old in good health and CMV-seropositive.

The chain recombines TRBV18 with TRBJ2-3; 12 nucleotides match TRBD2. With V trimmed by 6 bases and J by 6 bases, 4 bases remained unmatched. The CDR3 is made up of 14 amino acids. The germline V gene has CDR1 KGHSH and CDR2 LQKENI. As DNA, the CDR3 is TGTGCCAGCTCTGCCGGGACTAGCGGGGATACGCAGTATTTT. Amino acid sequence: CASSAGTSGDTQYF.

This clone was seen only once. The chain combines TRBV7-8 with TRBJ2-1; TRBD2 agrees at 8 bases. The CDR3 is made up of 16 amino acids. V lost 5 bases, J lost 2 bases, and 8 bases stayed unmatched. Per the germline V gene, CDR1 is SGHVS and CDR2 is FQNEAQ. The DNA of the CDR3 is TGTGCCAGCAGCCCTCGGGGTAGCGGGACCTACAATGAGCAGTTCTTC. Translated, it gives CASSPRGSGTYNEQFF. The full variable domain, completed using reference TRBV7-8 and TRBJ2-1, is GAGVSQSPRYKVAKRGQDVALRCDPISGHVSLFWYQQALGQGPEFLTYFQNEAQLDKSGLPSDRFFAERPEGSVSTLKIQRTQQEDSAVYLCASSPRGSGTYNEQFFGPGTRLTVL.

In this sample, this clone turned up once. The chain combines TRBV5-1 with TRBJ1-5; tentatively, D is TRBD1 (6 bases). This CDR3 region has 15 residues. Germline lookup yields CDR1 SGHRS and CDR2 YFSETQ. V lost 4 bases to trimming and J lost 0 bases, with 11 bases between them. CDR3 region: CASSATGDSNQPQHF. CDR3 DNA: TGCGCCAGCAGCGCGACAGGTGATAGCAATCAGCCCCAGCATTTT.

The V call is TRBV29-1, the J call TRBJ2-1, with D possibly being TRBD2 (5 bases). This CDR3 contains 12 residues. The germline V and J ends were trimmed by 2 bases and 10 bases, with 12 bases remaining between them. Germline V gene data show CDR1 as SQVTM and CDR2 as ANQGSEA. The CDR3 bases are TGCAGCGTTGAATTAGCGCTATTCGAGCAGTTCTTC. It translates to CSVELALFEQFF.

The V gene is TRBV5-6, the J gene TRBJ2-6, with D uncertain. Germline CDR1 reads SGHDT; CDR2 reads YYEEEE. The CDR3 totals 15 residues. The V end was cut by 2 bases, the J end by 4 bases, with 10 bases between. The CDR3 loop is CASSLSARGANVLTF. In DNA, the CDR3 is TGTGCCAGCAGCTTATCCGCGCGCGGGGCCAACGTCCTGACTTTC.

The chain couples TRBV2 to TRBJ2-1; TRBD2 aligns across 9 bases. Germline lookup yields CDR1 SNHLY and CDR2 FYNNEI. The CDR3 runs to 15 residues. Trimming at V came to 6 bases and at J to 4 bases, leaving 7 bases not matched to a gene. CDR3 region: CASRKGGGGYNEQFF. The CDR3 nucleotides are TGTGCCAGCAGGAAGGGCGGGGGGGGATACAATGAGCAGTTCTTC.

The chain combines TRBV5-1 with TRBJ2-7, with 8 positions matching TRBD1. The germline CDR1 and CDR2 sequences are SGHRS and YFSETQ. The CDR3 totals 14 residues. V shed 2 bases and J 3 bases; nucleotides not matched to a gene: 4. The CDR3 here is CASSLQGVLYEQYF. The DNA for the CDR3 is TGCGCCAGCAGCTTACAGGGGGTCCTCTACGAGCAGTACTTC.

This clone was seen once. This chain links TRBV7-2 with TRBJ2-1; D remains unclear. Per the germline V gene, CDR1 is SGHTA and CDR2 is FQGNSA. The V end was cut by 3 bases, the J end by 9 bases, with 9 bases between. The CDR3 sequence is 12 residues long. CDR3 sequence: CASSFVVVEQFF. The CDR3 DNA sequence: TGTGCCAGCAGCTTCGTAGTGGTTGAGCAGTTCTTC.

This clone was seen only once. The V gene is TRBV5-1, the J gene TRBJ1-5; 7 bases align to TRBD1. The length of the CDR3 is 14 residues. V dropped 2 bases and J dropped 7; count of bases not matched to a gene: 6. From germline, CDR1 is SGHRS and CDR2 YFSETQ. DNA for the CDR3: TGCGCCAGCAGCTTCGGGGCAGGGGGGCAGCCCCAGCATTTT. It specifies CASSFGAGGQPQHF.

The chain carries TRBV30 and TRBJ2-5, with D uncertain. Germline CDR1 GTSNPN, CDR2 SVGIG (reference sequence). The CDR3 has 13 residues. V was clipped by 0 bases and J by 2 bases, with 7 bases between them. The DNA of the CDR3 is TGTGCCTGGAGTGTACTTGGTCAAGAGACCCAGTACTTC. Protein sequence: CAWSVLGQETQYF.

The chain couples TRBV6-1 to TRBJ2-7, with D tentatively TRBD1 (6 bases). Germline assignment: CDR1 MNHNS and CDR2 SASEGT. This CDR3 contains 13 residues. V shed 6 bases and J shed 4 bases, with 13 bases lying between them. The CDR3 region is CASRAGAGYEQYV. CDR3 nucleotide sequence: TGTGCCAGCAGGGCAGGGGCTGGGTACGAGCAGTACGTC.

The CDR3 nucleotides read TGTGCCAGCGCGGACTATGCCTCTAGCACAGATACGCAGTATTTT. Encoded protein: CASADYASSTDTQYF. The chain has TRBV6-5 and TRBJ2-3, with D possibly TRBD2 on 6 matching bases. The V end was cut by 8 bases, the J end by 0 bases, with 15 bases between. CDR1 is MNHEY and CDR2 is SVGAGI in the germline V gene. The CDR3 contains 15 residues.

This clone was detected only a few times. The chain couples TRBV6-4 to TRBJ1-2, with 10 bases identical to TRBD1. Trimming at V came to 3 bases and at J to 6 bases, leaving 7 bases not matched to a gene. The CDR3 extends over 15 amino acids. Germline V gene lookup returns CDR1 MRHNA and CDR2 SNTAGT. CDR3 in amino acids: CASSETGTGVDGYTF. CDR3 DNA sequence: TGTGCCAGCAGTGAAACCGGGACAGGGGTAGATGGCTACACCTTC.

This sequence joins TRBV5-1 and TRBJ1-1; D remains ambiguous. V was pared by 0 bases and J by 5 bases, with 8 bases between. Germline CDR1 and CDR2: SGHRS and YFSETQ. CDR3 size: 13 residues. CDR3 sequence reads: CASSLVVGTEAFF. In DNA, the CDR3 is TGCGCCAGCAGCTTGGTTGTCGGGACTGAAGCTTTCTTT.

A few counts support this clone. This rearrangement joins TRBV6-1 to TRBJ1-5; the match to TRBD1 covers 9 bases. This CDR3 region has 16 residues. J gave up 7 bases and V 4 bases, and 11 bases lay outside the gene matches. Germline V gene sequence: CDR1 MNHNS, CDR2 SASEGT. The CDR3 sequence: CASSAVTGGRGQPQHF. In nucleotides, the CDR3 is TGTGCCAGCAGTGCGGTAACAGGGGGCAGGGGGCAGCCCCAGCATTTT.

This chain uses TRBV29-1 with TRBJ2-2, with a possible D match to TRBD1 (6 bases). Germline CDR1 and CDR2: SQVTM and ANQGSEA. This CDR3 region has 13 residues. Trimming cost V 7 bases and J 2 bases, with 11 bases left between them. The CDR3 reads CSGRDTNTGELFF. CDR3 bases: TGCAGCGGCCGGGACACTAACACCGGGGAGCTGTTTTTT.

The chain is built from TRBV4-2 and TRBJ1-5; 7 bases agree with TRBD1. V dropped 0 bases and J dropped 3; count of bases not matched to a gene: 5. The germline V gene has CDR1 LGHNA and CDR2 YNFKEQ. The CDR3 loop spans 16 amino acids. CDR3 in DNA: TGTGCCAGCAGCCAAGAACAGGGGCAGTCCAATCAGCCCCAGCATTTT. Its protein product is CASSQEQGQSNQPQHF.

This chain links TRBV7-9 with TRBJ2-7; 8 nucleotides align to TRBD1. The CDR3 has 15 residues. The trim removed 1 base at V and 5 bases at J, leaving 7 bases unmatched. Germline lookup yields CDR1 SEHNR and CDR2 FQNEAQ (reference sequence). CDR3 DNA: TGTGCCAGCAGCTTAGGTGCAGGGGGCTGGAACGAGCAGTACTTC. This gives the protein CASSLGAGGWNEQYF.

The V call is TRBV6-5, the J call TRBJ1-6; D ambiguous. CDR1 and CDR2 from the germline V gene are MNHEY and SVGAGI. This CDR3 spans 13 amino acids. V lost 3 bases, J lost 14 bases, and 14 bases lay in between. Here the CDR3 DNA reads TGTGCCAGCAGTTATCGGGGAATTTTGGCCCTCCACTTT. It encodes CASSYRGILALHF.

The chain is built from TRBV30 and TRBJ1-5, with D possibly being TRBD1 (5 bases). V shed 5 bases and J shed 6 bases, with 11 bases lying between them. This CDR3 comprises 12 residues. Germline V lookup: CDR1 GTSNPN, CDR2 SVGIG (reference sequence). The CDR3 region is CAWGALGQPQHF. In DNA, the CDR3 is TGTGCCTGGGGGGCGCTGGGTCAGCCCCAGCATTTT.

This clone was observed many times. The rearrangement uses TRBV9 and TRBJ2-7; perhaps TRBD2 as D (5 bases). This CDR3 region has 16 residues. CDR1 is SGDLS and CDR2 is YYNGEE in the germline V gene. Trimming removed 0 bases at V and 5 bases at J, with 18 bases between. CDR3 in DNA: TGTGCCAGCAGCGTAGGGTACGGGGTCGGACGTGACGAGCAGTACTTC. Translation: CASSVGYGVGRDEQYF.

This sequence joins TRBV5-1 and TRBJ1-1, with a weak D call TRBD1 (5 bases). Deletions cut 0 bases from V and 6 bases from J, with 9 bases between. CDR1 is SGHRS, CDR2 YFSETQ, per germline. This CDR3 region has 13 residues. CDR3 nucleotides: TGCGCCAGCAGCTTGGCGTCAGGGTCTGAAGCTTTCTTT. This translates into CASSLASGSEAFF.

The chain's CDR3 is CASSSDAGGGSPLHF. CDR3 sequence (DNA): TGTGCCAGCAGCTCGGATGCAGGTGGAGGTTCACCCCTCCACTTT. The chain uses TRBV5-4 and TRBJ1-6; D gene unclear. V lost 3 bases, J lost 9 bases, and 16 bases lay in between. This CDR3 spans 15 amino acids. In germline, CDR1 is SGHNT, CDR2 YYREEE (reference sequence).

The V call is TRBV5-6, the J call TRBJ1-5; D remains ambiguous. The CDR3 is 13 amino acids. In germline, CDR1 is SGHDT, CDR2 YYEEEE. Deletions cut 0 bases from V and 8 bases from J, with 9 bases between. Here the CDR3 DNA reads TGTGCCAGCAGCTTGGGAGGAATGGAGCCCCAGCATTTT. Its translation: CASSLGGMEPQHF.

The genes are TRBV28 and TRBJ2-5; 13 bases match TRBD2. V lost 6 bases and J lost 2; bases outside the gene matches: 12. The CDR3 extends over 18 amino acids. Germline CDR1 and CDR2: MDHEN and SYDVKM. The chain's CDR3 is CASRVGGTSGVEQETQYF. The CDR3 DNA sequence: TGTGCCAGCAGGGTCGGTGGGACTAGCGGGGTGGAACAAGAGACCCAGTACTTC.

The chain has TRBV7-2 and TRBJ1-5; D gene uncertain. This CDR3 region has 12 residues. Trimming took off 5 bases at V and 0 bases at J, with 2 bases between the two ends. From germline, CDR1 is SGHTA and CDR2 FQGNSA. CDR3 residues: CASSHSNQPQHF. Here the CDR3 DNA reads TGTGCCAGCAGCCATAGCAATCAGCCCCAGCATTTT.

This chain's CDR3 is CAWRATGSYEQYF. The CDR3 DNA follows: TGTGCCTGGAGGGCGACAGGTTCCTACGAGCAGTACTTC. The chain recombines TRBV30 with TRBJ2-7; perhaps TRBD1 as D (6 bases). Trimming left V 3 bases short and J 1 base short, with 10 bases between. This CDR3 comprises 13 residues. CDR1 is GTSNPN, CDR2 SVGIG, per germline (reference sequence).

V is TRBV11-3 and J is TRBJ1-5; the D gene is possibly TRBD1 (6 bases). V lost 1 base, J lost 7 bases, and 8 bases lay in between. Germline loops: CDR1 SGHNT, CDR2 YENEEA. The CDR3 extends over 13 amino acids. The CDR3: CASSLGQEQPQHF. CDR3 DNA sequence: TGTGCCAGCAGCTTAGGACAGGAACAGCCCCAGCATTTT. The complete variable domain, with remaining parts taken from reference TRBV11-3 and TRBJ1-5, reads EAGVVQSPRYKIIEKKQPVAFWCNPISGHNTLYWYLQNLGQGPELLIRYENEEAVDDSQLPKDRFSAERLKGVDSTLKIQPAELGDSAVYLCASSLGQEQPQHFGDGTRLSIL.

J is TRBJ1-1 and V is TRBV25-1, with TRBD1 as a possible D gene (6 bases). V lost 6 bases to trimming and J lost 4 bases, with 18 bases between them. The CDR3 is made up of 15 amino acids. Germline values: CDR1 MGHDK, CDR2 SYGVNS. In nucleotides, the CDR3 is TGTGCCAGCAGCTCGACCGGCTGGGGGCTCACTGAAGCTTTCTTT. Its protein is CASSSTGWGLTEAFF.

Turning to this clone: Other nucleotide sequences in the sample specify the same CDR3. The rearrangement links TRBV5-1 to TRBJ1-6, with D possibly matching TRBD1 (5 bases). Per germline, CDR1 SGHRS and CDR2 YFSETQ. CDR3 length equals 17 residues. V dropped 4 bases and J dropped 8 bases, with 22 bases sitting between them. CDR3 residues: CASSPFGGEGRDSPLHF. CDR3 sequence (DNA): TGCGCCAGCAGCCCCTTCGGGGGGGAAGGGAGGGATTCACCCCTCCACTTT.

This clone was counted only a few times. V is TRBV7-9 and J is TRBJ2-1; a weak D match, TRBD2 (5 bases). CDR3 length: 15 amino acids. The germline CDR1 and CDR2 sequences are SEHNR and FQNEAQ (reference sequence). The V end lost 5 bases, the J end lost 5 bases, and 16 bases lay between the germline ends. This CDR3 reads CASSPIRTENNEQFF. Written as DNA, the CDR3 is TGTGCCAGCAGCCCCATCAGGACTGAAAACAATGAGCAGTTCTTC.

V and J are TRBV5-6 and TRBJ2-7; 7 bases are shared with TRBD1. The CDR3 has 15 residues. Germline V lookup: CDR1 SGHDT, CDR2 YYEEEE. V was clipped by 3 bases and J by 1 base; unmatched bases: 7. Here the CDR3 reads CASSYRGLGSYEQYV. In DNA, the CDR3 is TGTGCCAGCAGCTACAGGGGCTTGGGGTCCTACGAGCAGTACGTC.